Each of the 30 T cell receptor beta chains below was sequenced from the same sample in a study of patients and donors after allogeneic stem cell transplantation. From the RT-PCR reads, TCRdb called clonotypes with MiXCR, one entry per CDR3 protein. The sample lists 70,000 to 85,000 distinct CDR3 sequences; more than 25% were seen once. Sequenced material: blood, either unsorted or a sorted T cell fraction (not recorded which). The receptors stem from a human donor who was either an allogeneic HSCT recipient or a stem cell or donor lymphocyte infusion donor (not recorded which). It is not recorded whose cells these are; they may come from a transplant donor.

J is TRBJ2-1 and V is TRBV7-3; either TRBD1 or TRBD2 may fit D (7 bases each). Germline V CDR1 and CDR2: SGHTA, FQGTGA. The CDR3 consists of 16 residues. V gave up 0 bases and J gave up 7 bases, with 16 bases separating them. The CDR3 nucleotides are TGTGCCAGCAGCTTAACCCCTGACAGGGAGGGAAATGAGCAGTTCTTC. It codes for CASSLTPDREGNEQFF.

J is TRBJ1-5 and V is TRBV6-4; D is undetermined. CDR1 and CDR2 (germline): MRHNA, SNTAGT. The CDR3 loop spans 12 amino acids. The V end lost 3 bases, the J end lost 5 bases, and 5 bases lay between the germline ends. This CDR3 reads CASSEWDQPQHF. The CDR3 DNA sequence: TGTGCCAGCAGTGAATGGGATCAGCCCCAGCATTTT.

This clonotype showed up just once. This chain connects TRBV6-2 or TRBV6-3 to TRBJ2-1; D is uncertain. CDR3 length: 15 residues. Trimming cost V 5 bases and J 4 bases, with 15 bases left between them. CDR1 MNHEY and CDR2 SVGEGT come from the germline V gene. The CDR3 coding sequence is TGTGCCAGCAGTGGGGTAAGGAGCGTATACAATGAGCAGTTCTTC. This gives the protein CASSGVRSVYNEQFF.

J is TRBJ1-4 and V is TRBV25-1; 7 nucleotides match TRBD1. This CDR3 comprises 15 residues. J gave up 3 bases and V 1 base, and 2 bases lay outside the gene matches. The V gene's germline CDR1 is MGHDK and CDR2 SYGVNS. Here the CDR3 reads CASSEFRGSNEKLFF. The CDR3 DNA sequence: TGTGCCAGCAGTGAATTCAGGGGGTCTAATGAAAAACTGTTTTTT.

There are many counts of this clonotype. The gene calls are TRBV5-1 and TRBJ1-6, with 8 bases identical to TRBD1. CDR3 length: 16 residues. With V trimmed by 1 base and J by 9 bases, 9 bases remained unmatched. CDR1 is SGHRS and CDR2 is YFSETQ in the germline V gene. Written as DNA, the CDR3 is TGCGCCAGCAGCTTGAGGGGAGTGGACAGGGCTTCACCCCTCCACTTT. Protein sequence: CASSLRGVDRASPLHF.

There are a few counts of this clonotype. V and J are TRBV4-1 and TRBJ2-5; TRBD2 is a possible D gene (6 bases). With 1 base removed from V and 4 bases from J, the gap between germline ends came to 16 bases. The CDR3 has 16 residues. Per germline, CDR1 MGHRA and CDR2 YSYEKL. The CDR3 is CASSQVGRGLGETQYF. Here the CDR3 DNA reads TGCGCCAGCAGCCAAGTGGGGCGGGGTCTTGGAGAGACCCAGTACTTC.

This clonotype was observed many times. Here the CDR3 DNA reads TGTGCCAGCAGTGACGTCCGGACAGGGGTTACTGAAGCTTTCTTT. It is translated as CASSDVRTGVTEAFF. The genes are TRBV2 and TRBJ1-1; 9 bases are a match to TRBD1. This CDR3 is built from 15 residues. Germline V CDR1 and CDR2: SNHLY, FYNNEI. The trim removed 3 bases at V and 5 bases at J, leaving 7 bases unmatched. Full variable domain (remainder filled in from reference TRBV2 and TRBJ1-1): EPEVTQTPSHQVTQMGQEVILRCVPISNHLYFYWYRQILGQKVEFLVSFYNNEISEKSEIFDDQFSVERPDGSNFTLKIRSTKLEDSAMYFCASSDVRTGVTEAFFGQGTRLTVV.

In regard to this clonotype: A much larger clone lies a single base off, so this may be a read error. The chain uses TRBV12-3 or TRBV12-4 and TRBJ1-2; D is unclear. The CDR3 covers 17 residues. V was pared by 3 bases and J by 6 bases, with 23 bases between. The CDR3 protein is CASSLAGKPKPNNGYTF. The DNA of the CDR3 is TGTGCCAGCAGTTTGGCCGGGAAGCCCAAACCCAACAATGGCTACACCTTC.

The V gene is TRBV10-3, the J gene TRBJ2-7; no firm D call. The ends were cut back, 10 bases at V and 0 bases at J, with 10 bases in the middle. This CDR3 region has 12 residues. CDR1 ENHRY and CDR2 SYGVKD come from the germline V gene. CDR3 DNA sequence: TGTGCCAGCAGCCAATCCTCCTACGAGCAGTACTTC. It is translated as CASSQSSYEQYF.

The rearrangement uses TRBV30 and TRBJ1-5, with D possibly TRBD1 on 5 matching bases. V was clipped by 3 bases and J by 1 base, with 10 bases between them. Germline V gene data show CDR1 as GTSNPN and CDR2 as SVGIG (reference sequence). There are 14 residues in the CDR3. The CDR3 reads CAWSPRQSNQPQHF. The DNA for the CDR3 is TGTGCCTGGAGCCCCCGACAGAGCAATCAGCCCCAGCATTTT.

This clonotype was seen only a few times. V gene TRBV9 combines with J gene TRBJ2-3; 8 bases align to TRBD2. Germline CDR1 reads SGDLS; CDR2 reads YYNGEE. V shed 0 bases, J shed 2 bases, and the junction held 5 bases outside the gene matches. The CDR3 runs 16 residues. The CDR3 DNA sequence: TGTGCCAGCAGCGTAGCGGGGGGGGGCAACACAGATACGCAGTATTTT. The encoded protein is CASSVAGGGNTDTQYF.

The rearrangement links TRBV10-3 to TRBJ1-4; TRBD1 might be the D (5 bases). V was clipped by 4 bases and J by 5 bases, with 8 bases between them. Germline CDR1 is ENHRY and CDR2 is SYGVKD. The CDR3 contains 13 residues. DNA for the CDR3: TGTGCCATCAGTGGGGACCTAAATGAAAAACTGTTTTTT. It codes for CAISGDLNEKLFF.

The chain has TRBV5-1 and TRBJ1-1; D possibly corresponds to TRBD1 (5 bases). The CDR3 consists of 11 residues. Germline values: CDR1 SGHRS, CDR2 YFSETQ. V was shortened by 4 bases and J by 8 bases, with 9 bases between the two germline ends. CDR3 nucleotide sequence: TGCGCCAGCAGCGCCCAGGGAGAAGCTTTCTTT. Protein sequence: CASSAQGEAFF.

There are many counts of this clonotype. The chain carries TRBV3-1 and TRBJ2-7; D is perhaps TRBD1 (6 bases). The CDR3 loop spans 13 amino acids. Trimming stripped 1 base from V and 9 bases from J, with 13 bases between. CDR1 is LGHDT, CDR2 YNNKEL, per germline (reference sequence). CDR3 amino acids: CASSQGTAPGQYF. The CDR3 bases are TGTGCCAGCAGCCAAGGGACAGCCCCCGGGCAGTACTTC.

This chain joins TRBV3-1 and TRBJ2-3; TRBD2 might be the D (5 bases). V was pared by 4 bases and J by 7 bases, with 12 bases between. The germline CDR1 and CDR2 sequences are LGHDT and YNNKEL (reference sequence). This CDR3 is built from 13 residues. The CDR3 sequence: CASSLEGTNTQYF. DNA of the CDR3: TGTGCCAGCAGCCTCGAGGGCACGAATACGCAGTATTTT.

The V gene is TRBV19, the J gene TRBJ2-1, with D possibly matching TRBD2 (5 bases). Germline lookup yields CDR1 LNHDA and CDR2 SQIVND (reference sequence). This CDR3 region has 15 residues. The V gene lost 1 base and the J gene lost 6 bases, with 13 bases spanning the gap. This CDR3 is CASSIGLADANEQFF. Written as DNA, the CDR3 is TGTGCCAGTAGTATAGGGCTAGCAGACGCCAATGAGCAGTTCTTC.

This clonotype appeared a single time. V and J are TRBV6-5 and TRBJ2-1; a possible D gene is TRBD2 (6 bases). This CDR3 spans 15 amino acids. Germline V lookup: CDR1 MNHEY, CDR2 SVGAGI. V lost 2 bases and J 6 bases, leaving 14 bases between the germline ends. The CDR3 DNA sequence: TGTGCCAGCAGTTACAGAGGGCAGGGAGGCAATGAGCAGTTCTTC. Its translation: CASSYRGQGGNEQFF.

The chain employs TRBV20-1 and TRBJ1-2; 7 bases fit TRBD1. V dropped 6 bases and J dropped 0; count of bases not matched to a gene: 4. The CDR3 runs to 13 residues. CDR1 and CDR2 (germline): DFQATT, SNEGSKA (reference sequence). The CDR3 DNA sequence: TGCAGTGCGGGGGACAGAGCTAACTATGGCTACACCTTC. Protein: CSAGDRANYGYTF.

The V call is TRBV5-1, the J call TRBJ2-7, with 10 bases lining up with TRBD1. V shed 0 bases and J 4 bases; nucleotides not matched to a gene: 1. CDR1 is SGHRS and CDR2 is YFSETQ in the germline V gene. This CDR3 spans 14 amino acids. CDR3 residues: CASSLVGQGYEQYF. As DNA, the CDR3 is TGCGCCAGCAGCTTGGTGGGACAGGGGTACGAGCAGTACTTC.

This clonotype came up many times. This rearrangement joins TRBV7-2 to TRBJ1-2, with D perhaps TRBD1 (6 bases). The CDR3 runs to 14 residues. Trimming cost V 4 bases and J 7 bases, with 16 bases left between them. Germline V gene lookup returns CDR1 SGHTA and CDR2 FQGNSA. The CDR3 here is CASSWGRRGGGYTF. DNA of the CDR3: TGTGCCAGCAGCTGGGGACGGCGAGGGGGTGGCTACACCTTC.

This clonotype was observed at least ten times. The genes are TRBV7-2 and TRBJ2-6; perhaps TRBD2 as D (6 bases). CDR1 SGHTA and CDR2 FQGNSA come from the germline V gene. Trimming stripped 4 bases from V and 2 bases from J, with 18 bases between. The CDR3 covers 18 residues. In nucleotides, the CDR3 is TGTGCCAGCAGCTCCCCCCCGGGAGAGTACCCTGGGGCCAACGTCCTGACTTTC. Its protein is CASSSPPGEYPGANVLTF.

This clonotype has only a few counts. Here the CDR3 reads CSARKRTGGEKLFF. For the CDR3, the DNA is TGCAGTGCTAGAAAGAGGACCGGGGGTGAAAAACTGTTTTTT. The chain is built from TRBV20-1 and TRBJ1-4; weak D call: TRBD1 (5 bases). There are 14 residues in the CDR3. Trimming stripped 2 bases from V and 7 bases from J, with 14 bases between. Germline V gene sequence: CDR1 DFQATT, CDR2 SNEGSKA (reference sequence).

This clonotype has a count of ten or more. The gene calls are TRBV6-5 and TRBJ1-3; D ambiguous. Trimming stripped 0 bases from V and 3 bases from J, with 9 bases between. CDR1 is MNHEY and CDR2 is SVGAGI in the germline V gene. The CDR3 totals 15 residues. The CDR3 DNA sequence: TGTGCCAGCAGTTACTCCGGCACCTTTGGAAACACCATATATTTT. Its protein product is CASSYSGTFGNTIYF.

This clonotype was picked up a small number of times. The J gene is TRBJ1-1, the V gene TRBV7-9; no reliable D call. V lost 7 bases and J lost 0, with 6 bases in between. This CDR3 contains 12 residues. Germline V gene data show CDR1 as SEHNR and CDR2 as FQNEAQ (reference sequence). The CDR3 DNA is TGTGCCAGCAAAGGGATGAACACTGAAGCTTTCTTT. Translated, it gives CASKGMNTEAFF. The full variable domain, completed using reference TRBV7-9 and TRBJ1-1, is DTGVSQNPRHKITKRGQNVTFRCDPISEHNRLYWYRQTLGQGPEFLTYFQNEAQLEKSRLLSDRFSAERPKGSFSTLEIQRTEQGDSAMYLCASKGMNTEAFFGQGTRLTVV.

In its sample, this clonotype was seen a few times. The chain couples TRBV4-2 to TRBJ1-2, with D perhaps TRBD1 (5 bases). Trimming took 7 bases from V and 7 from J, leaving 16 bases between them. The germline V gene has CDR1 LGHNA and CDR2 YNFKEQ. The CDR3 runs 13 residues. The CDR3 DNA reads TGTGCCAGCACCCCCGGGACGCCTTTTGGCTACACCTTC. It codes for CASTPGTPFGYTF.

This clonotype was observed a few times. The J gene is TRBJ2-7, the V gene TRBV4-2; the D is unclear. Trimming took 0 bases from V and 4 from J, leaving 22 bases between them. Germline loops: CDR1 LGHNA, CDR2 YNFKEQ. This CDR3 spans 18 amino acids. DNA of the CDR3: TGTGCCAGCAGCCAAGAGGGTTACTATGGTCCTGGGCGGTACGAGCAGTACTTC. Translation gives CASSQEGYYGPGRYEQYF.

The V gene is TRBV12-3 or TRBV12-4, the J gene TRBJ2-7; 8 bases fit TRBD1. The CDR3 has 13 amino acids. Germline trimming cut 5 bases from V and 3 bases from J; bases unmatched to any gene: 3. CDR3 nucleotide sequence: TGTGCCAGCAGTACGACAGGGGACTACGAGCAGTACTTC. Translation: CASSTTGDYEQYF.

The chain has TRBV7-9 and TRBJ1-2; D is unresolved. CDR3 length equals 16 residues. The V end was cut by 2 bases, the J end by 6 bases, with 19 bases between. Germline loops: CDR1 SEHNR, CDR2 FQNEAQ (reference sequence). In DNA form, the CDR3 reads TGTGCCAGCAGCTTACCCCGCCCGTTATTGCCTGATGGCTACACCTTC. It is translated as CASSLPRPLLPDGYTF. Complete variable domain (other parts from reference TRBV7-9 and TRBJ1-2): DTGVSQNPRHKITKRGQNVTFRCDPISEHNRLYWYRQTLGQGPEFLTYFQNEAQLEKSRLLSDRFSAERPKGSFSTLEIQRTEQGDSAMYLCASSLPRPLLPDGYTFGSGTRLTVV.

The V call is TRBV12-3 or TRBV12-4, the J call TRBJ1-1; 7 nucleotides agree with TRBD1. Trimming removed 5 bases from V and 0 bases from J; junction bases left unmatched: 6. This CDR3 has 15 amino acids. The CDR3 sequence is CASSDPTGLNTEAFF. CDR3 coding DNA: TGTGCCAGCAGTGACCCGACAGGGCTGAACACTGAAGCTTTCTTT.

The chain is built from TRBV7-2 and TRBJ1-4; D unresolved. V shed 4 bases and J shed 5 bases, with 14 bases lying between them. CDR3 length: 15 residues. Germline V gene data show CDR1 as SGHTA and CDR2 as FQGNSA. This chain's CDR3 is CASSSGSLGNEKLFF. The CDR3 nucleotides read TGTGCCAGCAGCTCCGGATCGCTGGGAAATGAAAAACTGTTTTTT.